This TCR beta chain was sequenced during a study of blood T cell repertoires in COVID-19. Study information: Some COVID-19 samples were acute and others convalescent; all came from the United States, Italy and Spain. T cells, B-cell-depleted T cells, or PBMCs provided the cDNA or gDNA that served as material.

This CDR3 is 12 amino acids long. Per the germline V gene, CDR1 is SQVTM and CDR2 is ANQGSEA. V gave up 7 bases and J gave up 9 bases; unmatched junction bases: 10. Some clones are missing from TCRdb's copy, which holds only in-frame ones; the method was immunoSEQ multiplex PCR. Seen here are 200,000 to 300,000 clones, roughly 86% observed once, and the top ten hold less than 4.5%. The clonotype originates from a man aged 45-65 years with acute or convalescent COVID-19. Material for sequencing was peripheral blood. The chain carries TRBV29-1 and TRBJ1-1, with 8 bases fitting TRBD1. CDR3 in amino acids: CSGAIDRGQAFF. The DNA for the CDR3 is TGCAGCGGTGCAATTGACAGGGGACAAGCTTTCTTT.